This TCR beta chain was found in a study of T cell responses to AZD1222 COVID-19 vaccine. Study-level points and caveats: Increases in Spike-specific TCR breadth and depth were seen after two AZD1222 doses. Baseline seropositivity characterized only a handful of AZD1222 recipients.

CDR1 is SGHTA, CDR2 FQGNSA, per germline. CDR3 length equals 15 residues. The V and J ends lost 0 bases and 0 bases respectively, with 8 bases between them. This clone showed up just once. The antigen remains undetermined. TCRdb keeps only in-frame clones here, not all; method: immunoSEQ multiplex PCR. In the table there are 54,000 or so clones, 70% to 90% of which are singletons. The chain is built from TRBV7-2 and TRBJ1-1; a possible D gene is TRBD1 (6 bases). The source is an adult in good health. The sample was peripheral blood, taken on day 0 of AZD1222 vaccination. The CDR3 DNA follows: TGTGCCAGCAGCTTAGCCGGGGGCATGAACACTGAAGCTTTCTTT. Protein sequence: CASSLAGGMNTEAFF.